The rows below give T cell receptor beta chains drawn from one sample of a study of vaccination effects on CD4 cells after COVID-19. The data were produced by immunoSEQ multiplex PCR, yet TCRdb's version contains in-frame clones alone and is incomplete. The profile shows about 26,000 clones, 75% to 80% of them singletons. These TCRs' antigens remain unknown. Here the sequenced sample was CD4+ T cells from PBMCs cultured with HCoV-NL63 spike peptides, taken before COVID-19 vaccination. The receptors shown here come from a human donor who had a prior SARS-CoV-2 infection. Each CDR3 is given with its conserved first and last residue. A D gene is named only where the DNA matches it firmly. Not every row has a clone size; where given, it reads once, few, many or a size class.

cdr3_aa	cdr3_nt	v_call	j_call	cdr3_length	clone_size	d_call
CASSPVLWLDSNEKLFF	TGTGCCAGCAGCCCGGTATTATGGTTAGATTCAAATGAAAAACTGTTTTTT	TRBV3-1/TRBV3-2	TRBJ1-4	17	.	.
CASTRDRNSPLHF	TGTGCCAGCACTCGGGACCGAAATTCACCCCTCCACTTT	TRBV9	TRBJ1-6	13	.	.
CASGSGTRTNEKLFF	TGTGCTAGTGGTTCTGGGACAAGGACTAATGAAAAACTGTTTTTT	TRBV12-5	TRBJ1-4	15	.	.
CASNIRATAPTEYNEQFF	TGTGCCAGCAACATTCGAGCCACCGCCCCGACAGAATACAATGAGCAGTTCTTC	TRBV27	TRBJ2-1	18	few	.
CASSRLDPPGPAFGYTF	TGTGCCAGTAGCCGCCTTGACCCCCCGGGGCCGGCTTTTGGCTACACCTTC	TRBV19	TRBJ1-2	17	.	.
CASSLGVRTGELFF	TGTGCCAGCAGCTTAGGGGTCAGGACCGGGGAGCTGTTTTTT	TRBV7-9	TRBJ2-2	14	.	.
CASRGGLLETQYF	TGCGCCAGCAGAGGGGGGCTCTTAGAGACCCAGTACTTC	TRBV5-1	TRBJ2-5	13	.	.
CASGLGTHLSTDTQYF	TGTGCTAGTGGTTTGGGGACACACCTCAGCACAGATACGCAGTATTTT	TRBV12-5	TRBJ2-3	16	.	.
CASSPHGQEDQPQHF	TGTGCCAGCAGCCCTCATGGACAGGAGGATCAGCCCCAGCATTTT	TRBV9	TRBJ1-5	15	.	TRBD1
CASSRRLNAGGSWETQYF	TGCGCCAGCAGCCGAAGGTTGAATGCAGGGGGCTCTTGGGAGACCCAGTACTTC	TRBV4-1	TRBJ2-5	18	few	TRBD1
CASSWAFMGGPHEQYF	TGTGCCAGCAGTTGGGCATTCATGGGGGGCCCCCACGAGCAGTACTTC	TRBV6-5	TRBJ2-7	16	.	.
CASSQPIGPKIPASAKNIQYF	TGTGCCAGCAGCCAACCCATTGGACCAAAAATCCCCGCTTCAGCCAAAAACATTCAGTACTTC	TRBV4-2	TRBJ2-4	21	.	.
CASSLYNQPQHF	TGTGCCAGCAGTTTATATAATCAGCCCCAGCATTTT	TRBV12-3/TRBV12-4	TRBJ1-5	12	.	.
CASSDGTYSYEQYF	TGTGCCAGCAGTGACGGGACTTACTCCTACGAGCAGTACTTC	TRBV2	TRBJ2-7	14	.	.
CASNLSGTGRGYTF	TGTGCCAGCAATCTGTCCGGGACAGGGAGAGGCTACACCTTC	TRBV7-2	TRBJ1-2	14	.	TRBD1
CASSDSSGSYNEQFF	TGTGCCAGCAGTGACTCTAGCGGCTCCTACAATGAGCAGTTCTTC	TRBV6-4	TRBJ2-1	15	.	.
CASSFGPFGDYGYTF	TGTGCCAGCAGCTTCGGGCCGTTTGGGGACTATGGCTACACCTTC	TRBV5-4	TRBJ1-2	15	once	.
CASRPSGRYEETQYF	TGTGCCAGTAGGCCCAGCGGGAGGTACGAAGAGACCCAGTACTTC	TRBV19	TRBJ2-5	15	.	TRBD2
CASGGLVETQYF	TGTGCCAGCGGAGGGTTGGTAGAGACCCAGTACTTC	TRBV12-3/TRBV12-4	TRBJ2-5	12	.	.
CAWSVRTGQAFF	TGTGCCTGGAGTGTAAGGACAGGGCAGGCTTTCTTT	TRBV30	TRBJ1-1	12	once	TRBD1
CAWGGLAGLTDTQYF	TGTGCCTGGGGGGGACTAGCGGGACTCACAGATACGCAGTATTTT	TRBV30	TRBJ2-3	15	.	TRBD2
CASSQGARRETQYF	TGTGCCAGCAGCCAAGGGGCTCGGCGAGAGACCCAGTACTTC	TRBV3-1/TRBV3-2	TRBJ2-5	14	.	.
CASSPGALYGYTF	TGTGCCAGCAGCCCGGGGGCCCTTTATGGCTACACCTTC	TRBV6-4	TRBJ1-2	13	.	.
CASSLEGLAGIIYTDTQYF	TGCGCCAGCAGCTTGGAAGGACTAGCGGGCATTATCTACACAGATACGCAGTATTTT	TRBV5-1	TRBJ2-3	19	.	TRBD2
CSALNTEAFF	TGCAGCGCTCTGAACACTGAAGCTTTCTTT	TRBV29-1	TRBJ1-1	10	few	.
CAISESKRGAYEQFF	TGTGCCATCAGTGAGTCTAAGCGGGGGGCGTATGAGCAGTTCTTC	TRBV10-3	TRBJ2-1	15	once	TRBD2
CATSDTASGANVLTF	TGTGCCACCAGTGATACAGCCTCTGGGGCCAACGTCCTGACTTTC	TRBV24-1	TRBJ2-6	15	.	.
CASSQRDSPDIQYF	TGTGCCAGCAGCCAGCGGGACTCTCCGGACATTCAGTACTTC	TRBV4-2	TRBJ2-4	14	.	.
CATSRDWPGYSGANVLTF	TGTGCCACCAGCAGAGATTGGCCCGGATACTCTGGGGCCAACGTCCTGACTTTC	TRBV15	TRBJ2-6	18	few	.
CARLGRDRYSANTEAFF	TGCGCCAGACTCGGCCGGGACAGATATTCTGCGAACACTGAAGCTTTCTTT	TRBV10-1	TRBJ1-1	17	few	TRBD1
CASSPHPSINSPLHF	TGTGCCAGCTCACCACACCCTAGTATTAATTCACCCCTCCACTTT	TRBV18	TRBJ1-6	15	once	.
CASSELGRGALDEKLFF	TGTGCCAGCAGTGAATTGGGCAGGGGGGCTTTAGATGAAAAACTGTTTTTT	TRBV25-1	TRBJ1-4	17	.	TRBD1
CASSGDGFGTF	TGTGCCAGCAGTGGTGACGGATTCGGCACCTTC	TRBV2	TRBJ1-2	11	few	.
CASATRMGTQYF	TGTGCCAGTGCAACAAGGATGGGGACCCAGTACTTC	TRBV19	TRBJ2-5	12	.	.
CASSLVGHNYGYTF	TGTGCCAGCAGCTTAGTAGGGCATAACTATGGCTACACCTTC	TRBV11-2	TRBJ1-2	14	.	.
CASSLSGDEQYF	TGCGCCAGCAGCTTGAGCGGGGACGAGCAGTACTTC	TRBV5-1	TRBJ2-7	12	.	TRBD2
CATRGGGNEQFF	TGTGCCACCCGTGGCGGGGGCAATGAGCAGTTCTTC	TRBV6-6	TRBJ2-1	12	.	TRBD2
CASSQELRREYEQYF	TGTGCCAGCAGCCAAGAGCTTCGCAGGGAGTACGAGCAGTACTTC	TRBV4-2	TRBJ2-7	15	.	.
CASSAGLTNGNTIYF	TGTGCCAGCAGCGCGGGACTCACAAACGGAAACACCATATATTTT	TRBV2	TRBJ1-3	15	.	.
CASSLWGETQYF	TGTGCCAGCAGCTTATGGGGGGAGACGCAGTATTTT	TRBV5-6	TRBJ2-3	12	.	.
CASSPLDVGPAYEQYF	TGTGCCAGCTCACCACTTGATGTTGGTCCAGCCTACGAGCAGTACTTC	TRBV18	TRBJ2-7	16	.	.
CAWSLGHSTGELFF	TGTGCCTGGAGTTTGGGACACAGCACCGGGGAGCTGTTTTTT	TRBV30	TRBJ2-2	14	.	.
CAIRSGQGADEGGNIQYF	TGTGCCATCAGATCTGGGCAGGGGGCGGACGAGGGGGGAAACATTCAGTACTTC	TRBV10-3	TRBJ2-4	18	.	TRBD1
CASSFDRLTGELFF	TGTGCCAGCAGCTTTGACAGGCTCACCGGGGAGCTGTTTTTT	TRBV11-3	TRBJ2-2	14	few	.
CATSRYGASSYNEQFF	TGTGCCACCAGCAGATATGGGGCTAGCTCCTACAATGAGCAGTTCTTC	TRBV15	TRBJ2-1	16	.	.
CASSQDRRGQSPLHF	TGTGCCAGCAGCCAAGATAGGAGGGGGCAATCACCCCTCCACTTT	TRBV4-2	TRBJ1-6	15	.	TRBD1
CASSVAGSGPGNTIYF	TGTGCCAGCAGTGTTGCGGGGTCGGGCCCGGGAAACACCATATATTTT	TRBV2	TRBJ1-3	16	.	.
CASKRAGGTGELFF	TGTGCCAGTAAGCGAGCGGGTGGAACCGGGGAGCTGTTTTTT	TRBV19	TRBJ2-2	14	.	.
CASSFNPVGGAETQYF	TGCGCCAGCAGCTTCAATCCGGTCGGGGGAGCAGAGACCCAGTACTTC	TRBV5-1	TRBJ2-5	16	.	.
CASSVGLAGDLEQFF	TGTGCCAGCAGCGTAGGGTTAGCGGGAGATCTTGAGCAGTTCTTC	TRBV9	TRBJ2-1	15	.	TRBD2
CASSPRQGGNYGYTF	TGTGCCAGCAGCCCGAGACAGGGGGGTAACTATGGCTACACCTTC	TRBV5-4	TRBJ1-2	15	.	TRBD1
CASSQVQLGSTDTQYF	TGTGCCAGCAGCCAAGTGCAGTTGGGGAGCACAGATACGCAGTATTTT	TRBV4-2	TRBJ2-3	16	.	.
CASSYSFGGEQFF	TGTGCCAGCAGTTACTCATTTGGGGGTGAGCAGTTCTTC	TRBV6-5	TRBJ2-1	13	.	.
CASSLRDYSYNEQFF	TGTGCCAGCAGCTTAAGGGACTACAGCTACAATGAGCAGTTCTTC	TRBV7-6	TRBJ2-1	15	.	TRBD2
CASRTLAGGGEQYF	TGTGCCAGCAGGACTCTAGCGGGAGGGGGCGAGCAGTACTTC	TRBV6-5	TRBJ2-7	14	.	TRBD2
CASSTQGQEKLFF	TGTGCCAGTAGTACACAGGGACAGGAAAAACTGTTTTTT	TRBV19	TRBJ1-4	13	.	TRBD1
CASSFGDPPYEQYF	TGTGCCAGCAGCTTCGGGGACCCCCCATACGAGCAGTACTTC	TRBV7-8	TRBJ2-7	14	.	.
CATSDPGPQTRRGEQFF	TGTGCCACCAGTGATCCGGGACCCCAAACTAGGCGGGGTGAGCAGTTCTTC	TRBV24-1	TRBJ2-1	17	.	.
CASSLYLARDRAYEQYF	TGTGCCAGCAGTCTCTACCTCGCCCGGGACAGGGCCTACGAGCAGTACTTC	TRBV6-6	TRBJ2-7	17	.	TRBD1